The clone carrying this T cell receptor (beta chain) was recorded a few times. Its antigen is as yet unknown. Unique molecular identifiers tagged individual cDNA molecules. Via MiXCR, TCRdb re-called the 5' RACE reads, giving one row per CDR3 protein. The sample includes some 70,000 distinct CDR3 sequences, approximately 9.1% seen only once; the top ten take roughly 3.2%. Germline loops: CDR1 SEHNR, CDR2 FQNEAQ (reference sequence). The CDR3 runs 12 residues. The germline V and J ends were trimmed by 9 bases and 2 bases, with 10 bases remaining between them. This record belongs to a study of early T cells in non-severe SARS-CoV-2 infection. General study results and limits: In VDJdb matching, anti-spike CD8 responses were favored while private and CD4 specificities went missing.

The gene calls are TRBV7-9 and TRBJ2-5; D may be TRBD1 (6 bases). Sequenced: whole blood. The clonotype was recovered from an adult who was a healthcare worker with PCR-confirmed SARS-CoV-2 infection or an uninfected control (not recorded which). The CDR3 DNA reads TGTGCCAGTGGAGACAGGCAAGAGACCCAGTACTTC. Protein product: CASGDRQETQYF. Together with reference TRBV7-9 and TRBJ2-5, the CDR3 gives the full variable domain: DTGVSQNPRHKITKRGQNVTFRCDPISEHNRLYWYRQTLGQGPEFLTYFQNEAQLEKSRLLSDRFSAERPKGSFSTLEIQRTEQGDSAMYLCASGDRQETQYFGPGTRLLVL.